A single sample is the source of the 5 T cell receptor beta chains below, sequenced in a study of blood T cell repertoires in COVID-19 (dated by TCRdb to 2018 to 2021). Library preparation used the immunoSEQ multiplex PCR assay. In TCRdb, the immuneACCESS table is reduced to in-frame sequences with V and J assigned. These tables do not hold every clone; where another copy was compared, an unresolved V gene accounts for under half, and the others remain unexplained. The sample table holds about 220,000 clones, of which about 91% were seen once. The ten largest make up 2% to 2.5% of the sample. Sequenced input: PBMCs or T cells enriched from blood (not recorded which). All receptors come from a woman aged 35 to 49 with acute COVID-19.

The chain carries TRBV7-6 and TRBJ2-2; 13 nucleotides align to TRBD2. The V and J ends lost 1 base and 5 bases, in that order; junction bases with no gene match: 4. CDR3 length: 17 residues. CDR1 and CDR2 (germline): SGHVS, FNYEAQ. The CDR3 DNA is TGTGCCAGCAGCTTAGGGCGACTAGCGGGAGGAACCGGGGAGCTGTTTTTT. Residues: CASSLGRLAGGTGELFF.

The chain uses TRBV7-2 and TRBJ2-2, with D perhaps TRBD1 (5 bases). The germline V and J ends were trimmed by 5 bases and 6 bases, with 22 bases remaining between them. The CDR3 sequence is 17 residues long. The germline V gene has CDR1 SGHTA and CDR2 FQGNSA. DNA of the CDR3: TGTGCCAGCAGCCAGCCGCCAGGGTCGATGTTCGCCGGGGAGCTGTTTTTT. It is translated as CASSQPPGSMFAGELFF.

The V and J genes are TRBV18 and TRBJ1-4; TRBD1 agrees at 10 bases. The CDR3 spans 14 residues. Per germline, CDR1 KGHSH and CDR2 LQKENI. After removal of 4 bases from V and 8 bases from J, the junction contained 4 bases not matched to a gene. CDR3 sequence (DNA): TGTGCCAGCTCACTTGGACAGGGGGGCGAAAAACTGTTTTTT. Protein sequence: CASSLGQGGEKLFF. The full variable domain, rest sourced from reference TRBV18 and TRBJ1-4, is NAGVMQNPRHLVRRRGQEARLRCSPMKGHSHVYWYRQLPEEGLKFMVYLQKENIIDESGMPKERFSAEFPKEGPSILRIQQVVRGDSAAYFCASSLGQGGEKLFFGSGTQLSVL.

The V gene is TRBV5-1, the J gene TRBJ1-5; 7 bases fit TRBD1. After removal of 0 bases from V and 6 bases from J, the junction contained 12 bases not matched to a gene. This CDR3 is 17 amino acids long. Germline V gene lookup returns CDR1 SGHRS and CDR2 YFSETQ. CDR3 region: CASSLEGRDSSGQPQHF. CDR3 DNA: TGCGCCAGCAGCTTGGAGGGCCGGGACAGTTCGGGTCAGCCCCAGCATTTT.

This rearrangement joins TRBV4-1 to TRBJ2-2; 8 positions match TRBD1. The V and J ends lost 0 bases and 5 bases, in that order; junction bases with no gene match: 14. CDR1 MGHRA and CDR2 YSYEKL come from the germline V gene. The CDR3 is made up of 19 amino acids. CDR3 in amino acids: CASSQDPGMTGVVTGELFF. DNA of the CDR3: TGCGCCAGCAGCCAAGACCCGGGGATGACAGGGGTGGTGACCGGGGAGCTGTTTTTT.